Below, 9 T cell receptor beta chains from the same sample are listed, as sequenced in a study of shared clonotypes between healthy human individuals. TCRdb keeps only in-frame clones here, not all; method: immunoSEQ multiplex PCR. The sample has some 2,000,000 clones; approximately 95% are singletons. Terminally differentiated effector memory CD45RA+ cells were left out of the naive CD8 fraction, which was CD45RO-negative and positively selected for CCR7. The sequencing input was naive CD8+ T cells sorted from blood. Source of these receptors: a man in his late teens or twenties in good health.

The J gene is TRBJ2-7, the V gene TRBV11-2; no clear D. CDR1 is SGHAT, CDR2 FQNNGV, per germline. CDR3 length: 14 amino acids. Trimming shortened V by 5 bases and J by 1 base, and 12 bases separated the two germline ends. CDR3 sequence (DNA): TGTGCCAGCAGCCCCGAGGCTAGATCCTACGAGCAGTACTTC. Protein: CASSPEARSYEQYF.

The rearrangement links TRBV6-1 to TRBJ1-2, with D hard to call. The germline V gene encodes CDR1 MNHNS and CDR2 SASEGT. CDR3 length: 16 residues. V shed 1 base and J shed 4 bases, with 16 bases lying between them. The CDR3 nucleotides are TGTGCCAGCAGTGAAGATGGATGGGCAGGACTCTATGGCTACACCTTC. Protein: CASSEDGWAGLYGYTF.

The chain combines TRBV6-5 with TRBJ2-7; 8 positions match TRBD1. This CDR3 region has 14 residues. CDR1 and CDR2 from the germline V gene are MNHEY and SVGAGI. The V gene end was trimmed by 2 bases and the J gene end by 3 bases; junction bases not matched to a gene: 3. DNA for the CDR3: TGTGCCAGCAGTTACCAAACAGGGGGCTACGAGCAGTACTTC. It encodes CASSYQTGGYEQYF.

The genes are TRBV15 and TRBJ2-7, with TRBD2 as a possible D gene (5 bases). V lost 2 bases and J lost 2, with 16 bases in between. This CDR3 contains 16 residues. Per germline, CDR1 LNHNV and CDR2 YYDKDF (reference sequence). In nucleotides, the CDR3 is TGTGCCACCAGCAGATGGGGTGAGGGTGATGCCTACGAGCAGTACTTC. It is translated as CATSRWGEGDAYEQYF.

The chain employs TRBV28 and TRBJ1-2; D is possibly TRBD1 (5 bases). CDR3 size: 13 residues. The germline V and J ends were trimmed by 5 bases and 4 bases, with 11 bases remaining between them. CDR1 is MDHEN and CDR2 is SYDVKM in the germline V gene. This chain's CDR3 is CASSLGGPYGYTF. In nucleotides, the CDR3 is TGTGCCAGCAGTCTCGGGGGACCCTATGGCTACACCTTC.

The chain links TRBV11-3 to TRBJ2-1; TRBD2 aligns across 9 bases. V was clipped by 5 bases and J by 4 bases; unmatched bases: 9. The CDR3 is 16 residues long. Germline assignment: CDR1 SGHNT and CDR2 YENEEA. CDR3 sequence (DNA): TGTGCCAGCAGCCGTGTCGGCGCGGGAGGGTACAATGAGCAGTTCTTC. Translated: CASSRVGAGGYNEQFF.

The V gene is TRBV28, the J gene TRBJ2-3; 7 bases are shared with TRBD2. Germline assignment: CDR1 MDHEN and CDR2 SYDVKM. With 5 bases clipped from V and 6 bases from J, the junction kept 11 bases outside the gene matches. CDR3 length: 15 residues. This CDR3 is CASSLGGSLSDTQYF. In DNA form, the CDR3 reads TGTGCCAGCAGTCTCGGGGGGTCCCTTAGCGATACGCAGTATTTT.

Of note for this clone: This same CDR3 is encoded by further DNA sequences in the sample. The V call is TRBV19, the J call TRBJ2-7, with TRBD2 matching 8 bases. Looked up from germline, CDR1 is LNHDA and CDR2 is SQIVND (reference sequence). Trimming removed 3 bases from V and 4 bases from J; junction bases left unmatched: 5. The CDR3 length is 14 residues. CDR3 in DNA: TGTGCCAGTAGTATCCTCGGGACTAGTTACGAGCAGTACTTC. Protein: CASSILGTSYEQYF. The whole variable domain, remainder taken from reference TRBV19 and TRBJ2-7, is DGGITQSPKYLFRKEGQNVTLSCEQNLNHDAMYWYRQDPGQGLRLIYYSQIVNDFQKGDIAEGYSVSREKKESFPLTVTSAQKNPTAFYLCASSILGTSYEQYFGPGTRLTVT.

Turning to this clone: The identical CDR3 is also encoded by other nucleotide sequences in the sample. V usage is TRBV28 and J usage is TRBJ2-7; D gene ambiguous. Trimming took off 2 bases at V and 2 bases at J, with 7 bases between the two ends. The germline gives CDR1 MDHEN, CDR2 SYDVKM. This CDR3 is built from 13 residues. This CDR3 reads CASSLGRTYEQYF. The CDR3 DNA reads as TGTGCCAGCAGTTTAGGCAGAACCTACGAGCAGTACTTC.